This T cell receptor beta chain was profiled in a study of response to subunit inactivated influenza vaccine. Study-level findings and limits: After each seasonal influenza vaccination, few new T cells are recruited, the authors suggested.

Per the germline V gene, CDR1 is LGHDT and CDR2 is YNNKEL (reference sequence). The junction had 5 bases not matched to a gene; V was cut back by 1 base and J by 9 bases. The CDR3 runs to 13 residues. One entry per CDR3 protein, called by TCRdb with MiXCR from the RT-PCR reads. The sample lists roughly 650,000 distinct CDR3 sequences, approximately 14% seen once, with 7.5% to 9% in the top ten. This clonotype occurred many times. Its specificity is not known. This receptor was taken from a man between 45 and 60 years old who received an inactivated influenza vaccine. The chain couples TRBV3-1 to TRBJ1-2; 7 bases are shared with TRBD1. The starting material was PBMCs from blood, obtained around two weeks before vaccination. Here the CDR3 reads CASSQGTGGSYTF. In nucleotides, the CDR3 is TGTGCCAGCAGCCAAGGGACAGGTGGGAGCTACACCTTC.